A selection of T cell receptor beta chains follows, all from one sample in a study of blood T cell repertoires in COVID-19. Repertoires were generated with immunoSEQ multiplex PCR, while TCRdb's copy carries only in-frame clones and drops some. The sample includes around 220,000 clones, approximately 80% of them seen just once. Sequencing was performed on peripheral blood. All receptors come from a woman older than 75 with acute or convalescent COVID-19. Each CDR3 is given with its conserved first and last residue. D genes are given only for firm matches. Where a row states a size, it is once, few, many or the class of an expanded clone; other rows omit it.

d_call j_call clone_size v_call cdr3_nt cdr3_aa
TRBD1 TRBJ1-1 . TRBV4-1 TGCGCCAGCAGCCAAACTCAGGGGGGTTACGAGTTATTTGAAGCTTTCTTT CASSQTQGGYELFEAFF
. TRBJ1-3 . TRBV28 TGTGCCAGCAGTCCGCCGAACTCTCAAATAATATATTTT CASSPPNSQIIYF
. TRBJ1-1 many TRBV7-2 TGTGCCAGCAGCTTAGACAGGGAAGCTTTCTTT CASSLDREAFF
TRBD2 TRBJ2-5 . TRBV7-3 TGTGCCAGCAGCCGGGGGGTGCAAGAGACCCAGTACTTC CASSRGVQETQYF
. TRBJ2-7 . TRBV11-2 TGTGCCAGCAGCCCCCTTAAAATCAGGGGATGGTACGAGCAGTACTTC CASSPLKIRGWYEQYF
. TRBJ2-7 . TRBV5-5 TGTGCCAGCAGCACGGAGGCGTACGGACAGAGGAACTTC CASSTEAYGQRNF
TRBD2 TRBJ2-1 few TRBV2 TGTGCCAGCAGTGAAGGTAGCGGGGCTGGATACAATGAGCAGTTCTTC CASSEGSGAGYNEQFF
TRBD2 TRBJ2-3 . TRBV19 TGTGCCAGTAGTGGGGGGCTAGCGGGGAGCACAGATACGCAGTATTTT CASSGGLAGSTDTQYF
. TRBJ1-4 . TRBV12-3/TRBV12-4 TGTGCCAGCAGCCTGAGGACAGAAAAACTGTTTTTT CASSLRTEKLFF
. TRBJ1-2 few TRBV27 TGTGCCAGCACCCCGGCGGGCTTCCAGGGCTACACCTTC CASTPAGFQGYTF
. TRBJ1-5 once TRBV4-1 TGCGCCAGCAGCCAAGATCCAGGGAACAATCAGCCCCAGCATTTT CASSQDPGNNQPQHF
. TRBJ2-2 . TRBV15 TGTGCCACCAGCAGGGGTCAGGGTGGCCCCACCGGGGAGCTGTTTTTT CATSRGQGGPTGELFF
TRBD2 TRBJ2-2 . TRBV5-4 TGTGCCAGCAGCTCGGCCCGACTAGCGGGGGGGCTAAACACCGGGGAGCTGTTTTTT CASSSARLAGGLNTGELFF
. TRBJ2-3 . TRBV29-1 TGCAGCGTTATCGAGTTCGGCACAGATACGCAGTATTTT CSVIEFGTDTQYF
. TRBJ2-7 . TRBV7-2 TGTGCCAGCAGCTTAGTATCGGAGAGCTCCTACGAGCAGTACTTC CASSLVSESSYEQYF
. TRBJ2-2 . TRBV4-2 TGTGCCAGCAGCCAGACAGGTGTGAACACCGGGGAGCTGTTTTTT CASSQTGVNTGELFF
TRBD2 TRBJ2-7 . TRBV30 TGTGCCTGGAGTGTCGGACTAGCGGGAGACGAGCAGTACTTC CAWSVGLAGDEQYF
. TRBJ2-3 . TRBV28 TGTGCCAGCAGTTTCTCAGATACGCAGTATTTT CASSFSDTQYF
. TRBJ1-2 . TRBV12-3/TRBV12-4 TGTGCCAGCAGTCTACAGGTTGACTATGGCTACACCTTC CASSLQVDYGYTF
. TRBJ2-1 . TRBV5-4 TGTGCCAGCAGCGGAACACGGAGCTCCTACAATGAGCAGTTCTTC CASSGTRSSYNEQFF
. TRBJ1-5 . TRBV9 TGTGCCAGCAGCGTAGACGGGGGGTTGGTCCAGCCCCAGCATTTT CASSVDGGLVQPQHF
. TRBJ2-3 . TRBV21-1 TGTGCCAGCAGCAGACTGACAGGGCCTCCCCCTAGCACAGATACGCAGTATTTT CASSRLTGPPPSTDTQYF
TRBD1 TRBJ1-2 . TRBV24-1 TGTGCCACCAGTGAATCCGGGACAGGGGGCACTTACTATGGCTACACCTTC CATSESGTGGTYYGYTF
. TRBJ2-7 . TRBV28 TGTGCCAGCAGGTTGGGGGCAGGGAACTCCTACGAGCAGTACTTC CASRLGAGNSYEQYF
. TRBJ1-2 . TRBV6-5 TGTGCCAGCAGTTACCCCGAGGGCTTTAACTATGGCTACACCTTC CASSYPEGFNYGYTF
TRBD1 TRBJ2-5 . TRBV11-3 TGTGCCAGCAGCTCGGGACAGGGGGCGAGGGAGACCCAGTACTTC CASSSGQGARETQYF
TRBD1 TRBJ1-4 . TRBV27 TGTGCCAGCAAACCGGGACAGGCTAATGAAAAACTGTTTTTT CASKPGQANEKLFF
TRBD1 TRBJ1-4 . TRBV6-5 TGTGCCAGCAGTTCGGGACAGGGGGGTGAAAAACTGTTTTTT CASSSGQGGEKLFF
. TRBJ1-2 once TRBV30 TGTGCCTGGAATACAGGGATTAGTAACTATGGCTACACCTTC CAWNTGISNYGYTF
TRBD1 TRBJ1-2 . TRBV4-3 TGCGCCAGCAGCCAAGATCTGACAAGGACAGGGGGGAACTATGGCTACACCTTC CASSQDLTRTGGNYGYTF
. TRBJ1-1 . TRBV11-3 TGTGCCAGCAGCTTAGAAGGGGGACTGAACACTGAAGCTTTCTTT CASSLEGGLNTEAFF
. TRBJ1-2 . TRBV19 TGTGCCAGTAATCCCGACGGGATGAGGAGCTACACCTTC CASNPDGMRSYTF